This T cell receptor beta chain is from a study of shared T cell receptors in the human thymus. TCRdb's table, derived via immunoSEQ multiplex PCR, lists solely in-frame clones and lacks some. Here the sample spans 700,000 or so clones, 80% to 90% being singletons. In germline, CDR1 is SEHNR, CDR2 FQNEAQ (reference sequence). The CDR3 is 12 amino acids. Between the trimmed V and J ends, which lost 10 bases and 4 bases, there was a span of 13 bases. The data also belong to a second study, concerning human thymus T cells.

V and J are TRBV7-9 and TRBJ1-2; D gene uncertain. This receptor was obtained from a girl less than two years old with a congenital heart defect. Material for sequencing was thymocytes. The CDR3: CATERRSYGYTF. The CDR3 region has the DNA TGTGCCACCGAGAGGAGGTCCTATGGCTACACCTTC. Supplemented by reference TRBV7-9 and TRBJ1-2, the full variable domain reads DTGVSQNPRHKITKRGQNVTFRCDPISEHNRLYWYRQTLGQGPEFLTYFQNEAQLEKSRLLSDRFSAERPKGSFSTLEIQRTEQGDSAMYLCATERRSYGYTFGSGTRLTVV.